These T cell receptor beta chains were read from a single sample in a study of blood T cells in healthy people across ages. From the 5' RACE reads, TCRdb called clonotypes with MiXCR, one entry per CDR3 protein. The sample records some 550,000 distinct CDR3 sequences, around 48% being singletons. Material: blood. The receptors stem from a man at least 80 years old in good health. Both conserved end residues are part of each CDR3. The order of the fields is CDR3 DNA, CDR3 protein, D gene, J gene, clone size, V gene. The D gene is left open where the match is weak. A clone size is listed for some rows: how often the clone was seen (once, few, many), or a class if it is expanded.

cdr3_nt: TGCAGCCCCCAGGTGGGAGCCAAAAACATTCAGTACTTC
cdr3_aa: CSPQVGAKNIQYF
d_call: -
j_call: TRBJ2-4
clone_size: once
v_call: TRBV20-1

cdr3_nt: TGTGCCAGCAGCTTGAGGGGTAATAACAATCAGCCCCAGCATTTT
cdr3_aa: CASSLRGNNNQPQHF
d_call: -
j_call: TRBJ1-5
clone_size: -
v_call: TRBV5-6

cdr3_nt: TGTGCCATCAGTGATGGGGCTAGCGGGAGCGATCAAGAGACCCAGTACTTC
cdr3_aa: CAISDGASGSDQETQYF
d_call: TRBD2
j_call: TRBJ2-5
clone_size: -
v_call: TRBV10-3

cdr3_nt: TGCAGCGTTAAGGGACCATTTTGCGAGCAGTACTTC
cdr3_aa: CSVKGPFCEQYF
d_call: -
j_call: TRBJ2-7
clone_size: -
v_call: TRBV29-1

cdr3_nt: TGTGCCAGCAGTTTAAGAGGAGGGGTAAGAAGACTTTATACCTTC
cdr3_aa: CASSLRGGVRRLYTF
d_call: -
j_call: TRBJ1-2
clone_size: -
v_call: TRBV12-3/TRBV12-4

cdr3_nt: TGCGCCAGCACGAGAACAGGGGCTAGCTCCTACGAGCAGTACTTC
cdr3_aa: CASTRTGASSYEQYF
d_call: TRBD1
j_call: TRBJ2-7
clone_size: -
v_call: TRBV5-1

cdr3_nt: TGCGCCAGCAGCCAAGATGGGGGGGAGACCCAGTACTTC
cdr3_aa: CASSQDGGETQYF
d_call: -
j_call: TRBJ2-5
clone_size: -
v_call: TRBV4-3

cdr3_nt: TGTGCCAGCAGTTTGGTGGGTCCCCAGCAGTACTTC
cdr3_aa: CASSLVGPQQYF
d_call: -
j_call: TRBJ2-7
clone_size: -
v_call: TRBV12-3/TRBV12-4

cdr3_nt: TGTGCCAGCACCGAGACAGGGGATGTGGGCTATGGCTACACCTTC
cdr3_aa: CASTETGDVGYGYTF
d_call: TRBD1
j_call: TRBJ1-2
clone_size: -
v_call: TRBV2

cdr3_nt: TGTGCCAGCAGTGAAGGACCACCTTCGGCCTACGAGCAGTACTTC
cdr3_aa: CASSEGPPSAYEQYF
d_call: -
j_call: TRBJ2-7
clone_size: few
v_call: TRBV6-1

cdr3_nt: TGCGCCAGTAGTGGGGGGCATCCCTACGAGCAGTACTTC
cdr3_aa: CASSGGHPYEQYF
d_call: -
j_call: TRBJ2-7
clone_size: -
v_call: TRBV10-2

cdr3_nt: TGTGCCGGCAGCCCTGTCGGGACACCTAATCAGCCCCAGCATTTT
cdr3_aa: CAGSPVGTPNQPQHF
d_call: -
j_call: TRBJ1-5
clone_size: -
v_call: TRBV7-9

cdr3_nt: TGTGCCAGCAGCTTAGGGGTAGTCTTAGGGGAGACCCAGTACTTC
cdr3_aa: CASSLGVVLGETQYF
d_call: -
j_call: TRBJ2-5
clone_size: few
v_call: TRBV7-2

cdr3_nt: TGTGCCAGCAGCACACCGGAGTTAGGGTCGGTTCGCACAGATACGCAGTATTTT
cdr3_aa: CASSTPELGSVRTDTQYF
d_call: -
j_call: TRBJ2-3
clone_size: -
v_call: TRBV28

cdr3_nt: TGTGCCAGCAGTTACTCCAGACTAGCGGGGGGGAAGGATGAGCAGTACTTC
cdr3_aa: CASSYSRLAGGKDEQYF
d_call: TRBD2
j_call: TRBJ2-7
clone_size: -
v_call: TRBV6-2/TRBV6-3

cdr3_nt: TGTGCCAGCAGCCCGACAGGAATGTACAATGAGCAGTTCTTC
cdr3_aa: CASSPTGMYNEQFF
d_call: -
j_call: TRBJ2-1
clone_size: -
v_call: TRBV11-2

cdr3_nt: TGTGCCAGCAGCCCAATTCAGGGACTAGCGGGAGGTAGCTACGAGCAGTACTTC
cdr3_aa: CASSPIQGLAGGSYEQYF
d_call: TRBD2
j_call: TRBJ2-7
clone_size: -
v_call: TRBV4-2

cdr3_nt: TGTGCCAGCAGCCATCCGGGACAGGGGGAAGAAAAACTGTTTTTT
cdr3_aa: CASSHPGQGEEKLFF
d_call: TRBD1
j_call: TRBJ1-4
clone_size: few
v_call: TRBV7-9

cdr3_nt: TGCAGTGCTAGAGATCTGAACGGGACCTCCTACGAGCAGTACTTC
cdr3_aa: CSARDLNGTSYEQYF
d_call: -
j_call: TRBJ2-7
clone_size: -
v_call: TRBV20-1

cdr3_nt: TGCGCCAGCAGCTTGGTACTCGGCTCCTACGATGAGCAGTTCTTC
cdr3_aa: CASSLVLGSYDEQFF
d_call: -
j_call: TRBJ2-1
clone_size: -
v_call: TRBV5-1

cdr3_nt: TGCAGCGTTCGCGGGAGTCACCCCGTCACAGATACGCAGTATTTT
cdr3_aa: CSVRGSHPVTDTQYF
d_call: TRBD2
j_call: TRBJ2-3
clone_size: -
v_call: TRBV29-1

cdr3_nt: TGTGCCAGCAGTTACCCGGGACGGACCTCTGGGGCCAACGTCCTGACTTTC
cdr3_aa: CASSYPGRTSGANVLTF
d_call: -
j_call: TRBJ2-6
clone_size: -
v_call: TRBV12-3/TRBV12-4

cdr3_nt: TGTGCCAGCAGCTTCAGCAGGGGCGATGAGCAGTTCTTC
cdr3_aa: CASSFSRGDEQFF
d_call: -
j_call: TRBJ2-1
clone_size: -
v_call: TRBV7-2

cdr3_nt: TGCAGTGCTAGAGATAATATCCGTAGTAGGAATGAGCAGTTCTTC
cdr3_aa: CSARDNIRSRNEQFF
d_call: -
j_call: TRBJ2-1
clone_size: -
v_call: TRBV20-1

cdr3_nt: TGTGCCAGCAGTTTTCGGGTGAACGTTCAGTACTTC
cdr3_aa: CASSFRVNVQYF
d_call: -
j_call: TRBJ2-4
clone_size: -
v_call: TRBV28